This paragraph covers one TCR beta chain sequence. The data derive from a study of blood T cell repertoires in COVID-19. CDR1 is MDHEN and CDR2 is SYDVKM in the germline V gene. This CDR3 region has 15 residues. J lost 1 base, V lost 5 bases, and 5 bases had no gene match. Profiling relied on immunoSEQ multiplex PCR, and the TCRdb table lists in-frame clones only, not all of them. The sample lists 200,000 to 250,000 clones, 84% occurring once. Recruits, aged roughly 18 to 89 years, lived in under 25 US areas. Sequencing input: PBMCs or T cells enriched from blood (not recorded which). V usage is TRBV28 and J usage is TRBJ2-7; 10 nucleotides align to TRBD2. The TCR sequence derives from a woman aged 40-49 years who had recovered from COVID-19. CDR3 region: CASSLSGLASYEQYF. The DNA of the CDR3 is TGTGCCAGCAGTCTCTCGGGACTAGCGTCCTACGAGCAGTACTTC.